This T cell receptor (beta chain) originates from a study of blood T cell repertoires in COVID-19. Study context: Material from acute and convalescent COVID-19 was sourced from the United States, Italy and Spain. Sources were T cells, B-cell-depleted T cells, or PBMCs; the material itself was cDNA or gDNA.

Original methodology: From reference gene primer amplification, estimates of nucleated cell counts were derived. TCRdb keeps only in-frame clones here, not all; method: immunoSEQ multiplex PCR. From that table come the V and J calls and clone size; the DNA was used to work out D and trimming. Among around 65,000 clones listed, around four fifths were seen once. This CDR3 is built from 14 residues. Trimming removed 5 bases at V and 0 bases at J, with 8 bases between. Germline CDR1 reads LNHNV; CDR2 reads YYDKDF (reference sequence). The sequence derives from a man aged 65 to 85 with acute or convalescent COVID-19. Sequencing was carried out using peripheral blood. This chain links TRBV15 with TRBJ2-1; D not certain. CDR3 protein: CATSLVVSYNEQFF. In DNA, the CDR3 is TGTGCCACCAGCTTGGTAGTCTCCTACAATGAGCAGTTCTTC.